Listed below are T cell receptor beta chains from one sample, sequenced in a study of T cells in localized non-small cell lung cancer. Method: immunoSEQ multiplex PCR; TCRdb's copy keeps in-frame clones and lacks some. The sample shows over 10,000 clones, 84% of them seen only once. Sequences were derived from peripheral blood, sampled before any cancer treatment. These receptors originate from a male donor at least 60 years old with stage I squamous cell lung carcinoma. Both conserved end residues are part of each CDR3. A D gene is named only where the DNA matches it firmly. Clone size is stated in some rows and not others, as once, few, many or a class when expanded.

>TRBJ2-3|-|TRBD2|16|TRBV5-1
CASSRSNLAGTDTQYF
TGCGCCAGCAGCCGTTCCAACCTAGCGGGCACAGATACGCAGTATTTT
>TRBJ2-7|-|TRBD2|16|TRBV2
CASSSFRGGRASEQYF
TGTGCCAGCTCTTCTTTCCGGGGCGGGAGGGCTAGCGAGCAGTACTTC
>TRBJ1-4|-|-|18|TRBV6-1
CASSEDKGGRPLDEKLFF
TGTGCCAGCAGTGAAGACAAGGGGGGCAGGCCATTAGATGAAAAACTGTTTTTT
>TRBJ2-1|-|TRBD1|16|TRBV19
CASSIAGGVTSNEQFF
TGTGCCAGTAGTATAGCAGGGGGAGTTACTTCCAATGAGCAGTTCTTC
>TRBJ1-1|-|-|13|TRBV6-1
CASSRGGVTEAFF
TGTGCCAGCAGTAGGGGTGGGGTCACTGAAGCTTTCTTT
>TRBJ2-3|-|-|13|TRBV7-6
CASSLVRTDTQYF
TGTGCCAGCAGCTTAGTACGTACCGATACGCAGTATTTT
>TRBJ2-1|-|-|13|TRBV5-6
CASSYARGNEQFF
TGTGCCAGCAGCTATGCACGGGGAAATGAGCAGTTCTTC
>TRBJ2-7|-|-|14|TRBV28
CASSLLQGGDEQYF
TGTGCCAGCAGTTTGTTACAGGGTGGAGACGAGCAGTACTTC
>TRBJ1-2|-|TRBD1|15|TRBV6-1
CASSPGQGAGYGYTF
TGTGCCAGCAGCCCGGGACAGGGGGCGGGTTATGGCTACACCTTC
>TRBJ1-4|-|-|15|TRBV28
CASSFAEGAHEKLFF
TGTGCCAGCAGTTTCGCTGAAGGGGCGCATGAAAAACTGTTTTTT
>TRBJ2-1|-|TRBD2|15|TRBV7-3
CASSLGSGRPNEQFF
TGTGCCAGCAGCTTAGGTAGCGGGAGGCCAAATGAGCAGTTCTTC
>TRBJ2-2|-|-|13|TRBV28
CASIYTTTGELFF
TGTGCCAGCATCTATACGACCACCGGGGAGCTGTTTTTT
>TRBJ2-2|-|TRBD2|19|TRBV7-2
CASSSGVGGRAANTGELFF
TGTGCCAGCAGCTCGGGGGTTGGCGGGAGGGCGGCGAACACCGGGGAGCTGTTTTTT
>TRBJ1-3|-|-|11|TRBV6-1
CAEGSGNTIYF
TGTGCTGAGGGCTCTGGAAACACCATATATTTT
>TRBJ1-1|-|-|11|TRBV29-1
CSGSRETEAFF
TGCAGTGGGTCAAGGGAAACTGAAGCTTTCTTT
>TRBJ2-2|-|-|14|TRBV11-1
CASCGSPNTGELFF
TGTGCCAGCTGTGGATCCCCGAACACCGGGGAGCTGTTTTTT
>TRBJ2-7|-|TRBD2|15|TRBV4-1
CASSQEWTSGNEQYF
TGCGCCAGCAGCCAAGAATGGACTAGCGGGAACGAGCAGTACTTC
>TRBJ2-1|-|-|15|TRBV7-2
CASSFIPAAYNEQFF
TGTGCCAGCAGCTTTATCCCGGCAGCCTACAATGAGCAGTTCTTC
>TRBJ2-4|-|TRBD1|14|TRBV25-1
CASSGDRGVNIQYF
TGTGCCAGCAGTGGAGACAGGGGGGTGAACATTCAGTACTTC
>TRBJ2-7|-|-|13|TRBV6-5
CASSYSSDYEQYF
TGTGCCAGCAGTTACTCGTCGGACTACGAGCAGTACTTC
>TRBJ2-5|-|-|14|TRBV2
CASVRGRSQETQYF
TGTGCCAGCGTTCGGGGCAGGTCCCAAGAGACCCAGTACTTC
>TRBJ2-7|once|-|15|TRBV27
CASSFLGVGDYEQYF
TGTGCCAGCAGTTTTCTAGGGGTAGGGGACTACGAGCAGTACTTC
>TRBJ2-7|-|TRBD1|15|TRBV5-4
CASSFMNRGHYEQYF
TGTGCCAGCAGCTTTATGAACAGGGGGCACTACGAGCAGTACTTC
>TRBJ2-2|-|TRBD2|15|TRBV7-8
CASSRLATGTGELFF
TGTGCCAGCAGCAGACTAGCCACTGGCACCGGGGAGCTGTTTTTT
>TRBJ2-3|-|-|14|TRBV5-8
CASSLRTVTDTQYF
TGTGCCAGCAGCCTCCGGACGGTCACAGATACGCAGTATTTT
>TRBJ2-5|-|TRBD2|15|TRBV2
CASSLLGLAGETQYF
TGTGCCAGCAGTCTACTCGGACTAGCGGGAGAGACCCAGTACTTC
>TRBJ2-3|-|-|15|TRBV15
CATSRPSQGRHTQYF
TGTGCCACCAGCAGACCCAGCCAGGGTAGGCATACGCAGTATTTT
>TRBJ2-7|-|TRBD2|19|TRBV2
CASSSASVSSGRNSHEQYF
TGTGCCAGCAGTTCTGCTTCGGTGTCTAGCGGGAGGAACAGCCACGAGCAGTACTTC
>TRBJ2-1|once|TRBD1|15|TRBV7-3
CASSQGQGENNEQFF
TGTGCCAGCAGCCAGGGACAGGGGGAAAACAATGAGCAGTTCTTC
>TRBJ2-2|-|-|13|TRBV2
CASRNDLAGELFF
TGTGCCAGCAGGAACGACTTGGCCGGGGAGCTGTTTTTT
>TRBJ1-5|-|TRBD1|18|TRBV27
CASSPPSLDRGVGQPQHF
TGTGCCAGCAGCCCTCCATCCCTCGACAGGGGTGTTGGTCAGCCCCAGCATTTT